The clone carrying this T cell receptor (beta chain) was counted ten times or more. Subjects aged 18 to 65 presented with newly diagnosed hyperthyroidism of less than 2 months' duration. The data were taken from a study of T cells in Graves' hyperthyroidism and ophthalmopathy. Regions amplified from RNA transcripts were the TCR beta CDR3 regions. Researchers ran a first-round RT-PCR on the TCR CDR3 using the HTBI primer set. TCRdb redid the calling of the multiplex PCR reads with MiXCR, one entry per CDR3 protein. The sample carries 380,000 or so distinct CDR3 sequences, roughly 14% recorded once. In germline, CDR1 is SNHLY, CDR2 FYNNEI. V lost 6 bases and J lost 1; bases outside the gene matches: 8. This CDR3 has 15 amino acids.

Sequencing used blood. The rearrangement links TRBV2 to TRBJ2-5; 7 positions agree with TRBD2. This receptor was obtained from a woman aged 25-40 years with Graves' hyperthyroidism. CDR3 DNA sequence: TGTGCCAGCAGCGCTGCAGCGGGGAGCCAAGAGACCCAGTACTTC. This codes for CASSAAAGSQETQYF.